This T cell receptor (beta chain) was sequenced in a study of T-cell memory formation after mild COVID-19. About the research overall: TCR clusters were largely donor specific.

TCRdb re-called the 5' RACE reads through MiXCR, storing one row per CDR3 protein. The sample holds hundreds of thousands of distinct CDR3 sequences, approximately 15% seen once. At least ten counts were recorded for this clonotype. As yet, its antigen is unknown. Broader study findings: Some clones that responded turned up in pre-infection memory, which suggests that cross-reactive memory joined in.

This TCR derives from a man aged 18 to 35 who had mild COVID-19 (a few samples of this study predate the infection). Cell type and time point are not known. The sample was PBMCs or a T cell subset sorted from them (not recorded which).

CDR3 DNA sequence: TGCGCCAGCAGCTTCGCGGGGCTTGAGACCCAGTACTTC. Its translation is CASSFAGLETQYF. This chain links TRBV5-1 with TRBJ2-5; a weak D match, TRBD2 (6 bases). The V gene lost 2 bases and the J gene lost 5 bases, with 10 bases spanning the gap. Germline V gene sequence: CDR1 SGHRS, CDR2 YFSETQ. The CDR3 spans 13 residues.